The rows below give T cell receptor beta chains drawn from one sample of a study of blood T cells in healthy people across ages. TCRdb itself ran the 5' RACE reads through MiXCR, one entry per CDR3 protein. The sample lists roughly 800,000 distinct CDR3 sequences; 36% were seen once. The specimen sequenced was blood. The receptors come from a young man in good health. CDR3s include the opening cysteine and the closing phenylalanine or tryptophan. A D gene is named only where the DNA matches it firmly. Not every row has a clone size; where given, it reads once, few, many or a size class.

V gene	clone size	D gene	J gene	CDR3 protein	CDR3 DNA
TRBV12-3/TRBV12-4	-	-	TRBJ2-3	CASSVGQPDTQYF	TGTGCCAGCAGTGTGGGGCAACCAGATACGCAGTATTTT
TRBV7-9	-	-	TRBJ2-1	CASSTYRGYNEQFF	TGTGCCAGCAGCACCTACAGAGGCTACAATGAGCAGTTCTTC
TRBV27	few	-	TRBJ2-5	CASSVRQSQETQYF	TGTGCCAGCAGTGTCCGACAGAGCCAAGAGACCCAGTACTTC
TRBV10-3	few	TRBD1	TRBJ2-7	CAISGQGWEGEQYF	TGTGCCATCAGCGGACAGGGGTGGGAAGGCGAGCAGTACTTC
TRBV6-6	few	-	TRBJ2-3	CASTYPEGPTDTQYF	TGTGCCAGCACTTACCCGGAGGGGCCCACAGATACGCAGTATTTT
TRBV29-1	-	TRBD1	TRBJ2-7	CSVRDSLSSYEQYF	TGCAGCGTCCGGGACAGTCTTAGCTCCTACGAGCAGTACTTC
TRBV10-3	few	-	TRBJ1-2	CAISESKENGYTF	TGTGCCATCAGTGAGTCAAAGGAGAATGGCTACACCTTC
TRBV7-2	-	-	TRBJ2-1	CASSLEGRNLDEQFF	TGTGCCAGCAGCTTAGAGGGAAGAAACCTAGATGAGCAGTTCTTC
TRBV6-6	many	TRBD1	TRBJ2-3	CASIRTGADTQYF	TGTGCCAGCATTCGGACAGGCGCAGATACGCAGTATTTT
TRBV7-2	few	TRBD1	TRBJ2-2	CASRRPGTGDTGELFF	TGTGCCAGCAGAAGACCCGGGACAGGAGACACCGGGGAGCTGTTTTTT
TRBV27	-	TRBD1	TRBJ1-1	CASSSRGPDTEAFF	TGTGCCAGCAGTTCCAGGGGGCCGGACACTGAAGCTTTCTTT
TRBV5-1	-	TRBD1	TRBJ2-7	CASRGVKGQGATSSYEQYF	TGCGCCAGCAGAGGAGTTAAGGGACAGGGGGCTACTAGCTCCTACGAGCAGTACTTC
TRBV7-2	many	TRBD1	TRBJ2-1	CASSQQGSEQFF	TGTGCCAGCAGCCAACAGGGGAGTGAGCAGTTCTTC
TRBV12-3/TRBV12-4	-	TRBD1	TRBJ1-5	CASRGQPNRPQHF	TGTGCCAGCAGGGGACAGCCTAATCGGCCCCAGCATTTT
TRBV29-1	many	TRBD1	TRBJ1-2	CSVVGQGSGYTF	TGCAGCGTAGTCGGACAGGGGAGCGGCTACACCTTC
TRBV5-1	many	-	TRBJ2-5	CASSSDQPPRGTQYF	TGCGCCAGCAGCTCGGACCAACCCCCGCGAGGGACCCAGTACTTC
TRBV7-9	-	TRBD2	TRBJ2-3	CASSPQRGAKDTQYF	TGTGCCAGCAGCCCCCAGCGGGGGGCAAAAGATACGCAGTATTTT
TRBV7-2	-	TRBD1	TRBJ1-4	CASSLGTGFLINEKLFF	TGTGCCAGCAGCCTCGGGACAGGGTTCCTCATTAATGAAAAACTGTTTTTT
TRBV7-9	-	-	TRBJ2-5	CASSLTLQANEQYF	TGTGCCAGCAGCTTAACCCTACAGGCCAATGAGCAGTACTTC
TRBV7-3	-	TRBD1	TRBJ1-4	CASSLDIGGQPNEKLFF	TGTGCCAGCAGCTTAGATATTGGGGGACAGCCTAATGAAAAACTGTTTTTT
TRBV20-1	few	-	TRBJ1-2	CSAPGPNYGYTF	TGCAGTGCCCCGGGCCCCAACTATGGCTACACCTTC
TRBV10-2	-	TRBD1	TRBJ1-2	CASSDQWTGGLYGYTF	TGCGCCAGCAGTGATCAGTGGACAGGGGGCCTTTATGGCTACACCTTC
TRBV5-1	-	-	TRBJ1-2	CASSLGPAVYGYTF	TGCGCCAGCAGCTTGGGTCCGGCAGTCTATGGCTACACCTTC
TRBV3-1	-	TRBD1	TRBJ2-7	CASSQGRTGHNEQYF	TGTGCCAGCAGCCAGGGCCGGACAGGGCACAACGAGCAGTACTTC
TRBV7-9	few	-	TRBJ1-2	CASSFRNNYGYTF	TGTGCCAGCAGCTTTCGGAATAACTATGGCTACACCTTC
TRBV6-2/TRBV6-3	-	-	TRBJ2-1	CASRPDSDSTREQFF	TGTGCCAGCAGACCTGACAGTGACTCCACCCGTGAGCAGTTCTTC